Listed below are T cell receptor beta chains from one sample, sequenced in a study of T cells in tuberculosis. The data were produced by immunoSEQ multiplex PCR, yet TCRdb's version contains in-frame clones alone and is incomplete. The sample lists about 29,000 clones; 93% were seen once. The sequencing sample was made of PBMCs. These receptors were obtained from a donor aged 10 to 29 with latent tuberculosis or without tuberculosis infection. The CDR3 runs from the conserved cysteine through the conserved F or W. Each record gives: D gene, J gene, V gene, clone size, CDR3 protein, CDR3 DNA. A D gene is named only where the DNA matches it firmly. Rows may omit the clone size; those that give it use once, few, many or a size class.

TRBD2	TRBJ2-1	TRBV7-6	once	CASSLAGLTGLAGAPRYNEQFF	TGTGCCAGCAGCTTAGCGGGCCTAACTGGACTAGCGGGGGCCCCTAGGTACAATGAGCAGTTCTTC
.	TRBJ2-5	TRBV25-1	once	CASSDAGRAQETQYF	TGTGCCAGCAGTGATGCCGGGAGAGCCCAAGAGACCCAGTACTTC
.	TRBJ2-7	TRBV2	once	CASREHRDRRPDEQYF	TGTGCCAGCAGGGAACACAGGGACCGTCGACCTGACGAGCAGTACTTC
.	TRBJ1-2	TRBV7-9	.	CASSLMDSVYGYTF	TGTGCCAGCAGCTTAATGGACAGCGTCTATGGCTACACCTTC
.	TRBJ1-2	TRBV7-9	.	CASSLESLGYTF	TGTGCCAGCAGCTTGGAGTCCCTAGGCTACACCTTC
.	TRBJ1-6	TRBV15	.	CATSRKAGDNSPLHF	TGTGCCACCAGCAGAAAGGCAGGGGACAATTCACCCCTCCACTTT
.	TRBJ2-7	TRBV2	.	CASSNGQLLPYEQYF	TGTGCCAGCAGTAATGGTCAACTACTTCCCTACGAGCAGTACTTC
.	TRBJ1-4	TRBV2	.	CASMGDAEKLFF	TGTGCCAGCATGGGAGATGCTGAAAAACTGTTTTTT
.	TRBJ2-3	TRBV6-4	once	CASSDGRGDTDTQYF	TGTGCCAGCAGTGACGGCAGGGGGGACACAGATACGCAGTATTTT
TRBD1	TRBJ1-3	TRBV11-3	few	CASSSDRSGNTIYF	TGTGCCAGCAGCTCGGACAGGTCTGGAAACACCATATATTTT
.	TRBJ2-7	TRBV19	.	CASSLSGSSTYEQYF	TGTGCCAGTAGTCTCAGTGGTAGCAGCACCTACGAGCAGTACTTC
.	TRBJ2-1	TRBV28	once	CANGAGDLAYSYNEQFF	TGTGCCAACGGTGCCGGTGACTTGGCATACTCCTACAATGAGCAGTTCTTC
.	TRBJ1-5	TRBV4-1	.	CATGSDNQPQHF	TGCGCCACCGGTAGCGACAATCAGCCCCAGCATTTT
.	TRBJ2-3	TRBV5-1	.	CASSLGYRLDTQYF	TGCGCCAGCAGCTTGGGCTACCGGTTGGATACGCAGTATTTT
TRBD2	TRBJ2-7	TRBV18	.	CASSPRGLAGGYEQYF	TGTGCCAGCTCACCCAGAGGACTAGCGGGAGGTTACGAGCAGTACTTC
.	TRBJ1-1	TRBV7-2	.	CASSLEAIRSGEAFF	TGTGCCAGCAGCTTAGAAGCGATTCGGAGTGGTGAAGCTTTCTTT
.	TRBJ2-3	TRBV7-6	once	CACKKARETDTQYF	TGTGCCTGCAAGAAAGCCCGAGAAACAGATACGCAGTATTTT
TRBD1	TRBJ1-3	TRBV7-2	.	CASSLFPPLTGDNTIYF	TGTGCCAGCAGCTTATTCCCTCCGCTGACAGGGGATAACACCATATATTTT
TRBD2	TRBJ2-7	TRBV5-4	.	CASSFSGSSYEQYF	TGTGCCAGCAGCTTTAGCGGGAGCTCCTACGAGCAGTACTTC
.	TRBJ2-2	TRBV29-1	.	CSVAGARAGTGELFF	TGCAGCGTTGCAGGGGCTCGGGCGGGTACCGGGGAGCTGTTTTTT
.	TRBJ2-2	TRBV4-2	.	CASSQVSTNTGELFF	TGTGCCAGCAGCCAAGTGTCCACGAACACCGGGGAGCTGTTTTTT
TRBD1	TRBJ1-2	TRBV5-1	.	CASSPGQGLGYTF	TGCGCCAGCAGCCCGGGACAGGGGCTTGGCTACACCTTC
TRBD2	TRBJ2-4	TRBV28	.	CASRPPGEGNIQYF	TGTGCCAGCAGGCCCCCTGGGGAGGGAAACATTCAGTACTTC
.	TRBJ1-2	TRBV9	few	CASSVGSFTNYGYTF	TGTGCCAGCAGCGTAGGCAGTTTTACTAACTATGGCTACACCTTC
TRBD1	TRBJ1-5	TRBV2	.	CASSSGQGAGQPQHF	TGTGCCAGCAGCAGTGGACAGGGGGCTGGACAGCCCCAGCATTTT
TRBD1	TRBJ1-6	TRBV28	.	CASSSRDRGYYNSPLHF	TGTGCCAGCAGTTCCCGGGACAGGGGATACTATAATTCACCCCTCCACTTT
.	TRBJ1-2	TRBV28	.	CATQGQPNYGYTF	TGTGCCACCCAAGGACAACCAAACTATGGCTACACCTTC
TRBD1	TRBJ2-7	TRBV27	.	CASSSATGAYEQYF	TGTGCCAGCAGCTCTGCGACAGGGGCCTACGAGCAGTACTTC
.	TRBJ2-1	TRBV5-6	.	CASSLGLPESSYNEQFF	TGTGCCAGCAGCTTGGGGCTACCGGAGAGCTCCTACAATGAGCAGTTCTTC
.	TRBJ1-1	TRBV4-3	.	CASSQSPPWGEWTEAFF	TGCGCCAGCAGCCAATCTCCGCCCTGGGGGGAGTGGACTGAAGCTTTCTTT
TRBD2	TRBJ2-1	TRBV5-4	.	CASSLRGGRLFSYNEQFF	TGTGCCAGCAGCTTGCGGGGGGGCAGGTTGTTTTCCTACAATGAGCAGTTCTTC
.	TRBJ2-3	TRBV15	.	CATSREGARAADTQYF	TGTGCCACCAGCAGGGAGGGCGCAAGGGCGGCAGATACGCAGTATTTT
TRBD2	TRBJ2-3	TRBV19	.	CASSQYGGRATADTQYF	TGTGCCAGTAGTCAATACGGCGGGAGGGCAACGGCAGATACGCAGTATTTT
TRBD1	TRBJ1-2	TRBV11-2	.	CASRPRDSSYGYTF	TGTGCCAGCAGACCACGGGACAGCAGCTATGGCTACACCTTC
.	TRBJ2-7	TRBV11-2	once	CASSLAGRHEQYF	TGTGCCAGCAGCTTAGCCGGTCGCCACGAGCAGTACTTC
.	TRBJ2-7	TRBV15	.	CATSRGLPLEQYF	TGTGCCACCAGCAGAGGACTCCCCCTCGAGCAGTACTTC